Each of the 19 T cell receptor beta chains below was sequenced from the same sample in a study of T cell changes during pregnancy in multiple sclerosis. Profiled with immunoSEQ multiplex PCR; TCRdb holds only in-frame clones, not every one. The sample lists over 45,000 clones; roughly 90% were seen once. This material consisted of peripheral blood, taken in the first trimester of pregnancy. These receptor sequences come from a female donor in good health, enrolled as a control in a pregnancy study.

The chain carries TRBV13 and TRBJ2-7; TRBD1 agrees at 10 bases. J lost 2 bases, V lost 3 bases, and 7 bases had no gene match. This CDR3 contains 16 residues. The V gene's germline CDR1 is PRHDT and CDR2 FYEKMQ (reference sequence). The CDR3 region is CASSLRQGAAAYEQYF. The DNA for the CDR3 is TGTGCCAGCAGCTTGCGACAGGGGGCGGCTGCCTACGAGCAGTACTTC.

J is TRBJ2-3 and V is TRBV28, with 10 bases identical to TRBD2. The germline CDR1 and CDR2 sequences are MDHEN and SYDVKM. Trimming removed 7 bases from V and 3 bases from J; junction bases left unmatched: 4. The CDR3 contains 14 residues. The CDR3 loop is CASTGTSVTDTQYF. CDR3 nucleotides: TGTGCCAGCACCGGGACTAGCGTTACAGATACGCAGTATTTT.

The rearrangement joins TRBV7-9 to TRBJ1-1; maybe TRBD1 (5 bases). V was pared by 3 bases and J by 5 bases, with 13 bases between. Germline CDR1 reads SEHNR; CDR2 reads FQNEAQ (reference sequence). The CDR3 is 14 amino acids. CDR3 sequence reads: CASSFGREVTEAFF. CDR3 nucleotides: TGTGCCAGCAGCTTCGGCAGGGAGGTGACTGAAGCTTTCTTT.

The V and J genes are TRBV4-3 and TRBJ2-4; D not resolved. The CDR3 loop spans 14 amino acids. The V gene lost 1 base and the J gene lost 2 bases, with 6 bases spanning the gap. CDR1 and CDR2 from the germline V gene are LGHNA and YSLEER. The CDR3 region is CASSQGGTKNIQYF. Written as DNA, the CDR3 is TGCGCCAGCAGCCAAGGAGGAACCAAAAACATTCAGTACTTC.

The J gene is TRBJ1-2, the V gene TRBV30; 7 bases agree with TRBD1. The CDR3 spans 13 residues. Germline V lookup: CDR1 GTSNPN, CDR2 SVGIG (reference sequence). J was trimmed by 4 bases and V by 1 base; bases with no gene match: 3. Written as DNA, the CDR3 is TGTGCCTGGAGTGGGGGACAGTCCTATGGCTACACCTTC. This codes for CAWSGGQSYGYTF.

The chain joins TRBV2 to TRBJ2-3; TRBD2 aligns across 8 bases. Germline V gives CDR1 SNHLY, CDR2 FYNNEI. Trimming removed 5 bases from V and 3 bases from J; junction bases left unmatched: 4. The CDR3 is made up of 14 amino acids. CDR3 protein: CASSKGLETDTQYF. The CDR3 nucleotides read TGTGCCAGCAGTAAGGGACTAGAGACAGATACGCAGTATTTT. The whole variable domain, remainder taken from reference TRBV2 and TRBJ2-3, is EPEVTQTPSHQVTQMGQEVILRCVPISNHLYFYWYRQILGQKVEFLVSFYNNEISEKSEIFDDQFSVERPDGSNFTLKIRSTKLEDSAMYFCASSKGLETDTQYFGPGTRLTVL.

This clone was seen once. The chain uses TRBV28 and TRBJ1-2, with 9 bases matching TRBD1. Trimming removed 2 bases from V and 8 bases from J; junction bases left unmatched: 6. The V gene's germline CDR1 is MDHEN and CDR2 SYDVKM. The CDR3 length is 14 residues. The CDR3 reads CASSLGTGFVGYTF. CDR3 coding DNA: TGTGCCAGCAGTTTAGGGACAGGGTTCGTCGGCTACACCTTC.

The V call is TRBV18, the J call TRBJ2-3; D is uncertain. This CDR3 has 15 residues. V lost 3 bases and J 1 base, leaving 11 bases between the germline ends. CDR1 is KGHSH and CDR2 is LQKENI in the germline V gene. CDR3 region: CASSPSLGGTDTQYF. Written as DNA, the CDR3 is TGTGCCAGCTCACCCAGCTTAGGAGGCACAGATACGCAGTATTTT.

The gene calls are TRBV19 and TRBJ1-5, with D possibly matching TRBD1 (6 bases). Per germline, CDR1 LNHDA and CDR2 SQIVND (reference sequence). The CDR3 runs to 16 residues. V lost 6 bases, J lost 3 bases, and 18 bases lay in between. The CDR3: CASRVSVRTVNQPQHF. In DNA, the CDR3 is TGTGCCAGTAGAGTATCGGTAAGGACAGTCAATCAGCCCCAGCATTTT.

This chain uses TRBV28 with TRBJ2-1, with TRBD2 matching 12 bases. CDR3 length: 15 residues. The V gene end was trimmed by 6 bases and the J gene end by 4 bases; junction bases not matched to a gene: 4. Germline V gives CDR1 MDHEN, CDR2 SYDVKM. The CDR3 DNA reads TGTGCCAGCAGCCCAACTAGCGGGAGGTACAATGAGCAGTTCTTC. It codes for CASSPTSGRYNEQFF. The full variable domain, with the rest looked up from reference TRBV28 and TRBJ2-1, is DVKVTQSSRYLVKRTGEKVFLECVQDMDHENMFWYRQDPGLGLRLIYFSYDVKMKEKGDIPEGYSVSREKKERFSLILESASTNQTSMYLCASSPTSGRYNEQFFGPGTRLTVL.

The chain recombines TRBV4-3 with TRBJ1-1; D gene unclear. Trimming pared 0 bases from V and 8 bases from J, leaving 13 bases between. CDR3 length equals 14 residues. Per germline, CDR1 LGHNA and CDR2 YSLEER. The CDR3 sequence is CASSQDRSSYEAFF. DNA for the CDR3: TGCGCCAGCAGCCAAGATCGTAGCAGCTACGAAGCTTTCTTT.

V is TRBV11-2 and J is TRBJ1-1; the match to TRBD1 covers 12 bases. This CDR3 is built from 12 residues. V lost 9 bases to trimming and J lost 12 bases; unmatched junction nucleotides: 8. From germline, CDR1 is SGHAT and CDR2 FQNNGV. The CDR3 reads CASDAGTGGTFF. For the CDR3, the DNA is TGTGCCAGTGACGCCGGGACAGGGGGCACTTTCTTT.

The chain uses TRBV5-1 and TRBJ2-1, with D perhaps matching TRBD2 (5 bases). CDR1 and CDR2 (germline): SGHRS, YFSETQ. Trimming removed 3 bases from V and 6 bases from J, with 10 bases in between. The CDR3 covers 13 residues. CDR3 nucleotides: TGCGCCAGCAGCTCGAGGGCCTTCAATGAGCAGTTCTTC. Its protein product is CASSSRAFNEQFF.

This clone was counted a single time. The chain has TRBV18 and TRBJ2-3; the D is unclear. The CDR3 consists of 14 residues. Germline V gene sequence: CDR1 KGHSH, CDR2 LQKENI. V lost 2 bases, J lost 6 bases, and 12 bases lay in between. The CDR3 coding sequence is TGTGCCAGCTCACCAACTTCCTCATTCGATACGCAGTATTTT. This codes for CASSPTSSFDTQYF.

The chain employs TRBV9 and TRBJ1-3; D remains ambiguous. V was clipped by 2 bases and J by 3 bases, with 9 bases between them. Germline V gene sequence: CDR1 SGDLS, CDR2 YYNGEE. This CDR3 comprises 14 residues. The CDR3 coding sequence is TGTGCCAGCAGCGTTACGGGAGGTGGAAACACCATATATTTT. Amino acid sequence: CASSVTGGGNTIYF.

The chain links TRBV14 to TRBJ2-7; D may be TRBD1 (5 bases). Germline CDR1 and CDR2: SGHDN and FVKESK. CDR3 length equals 13 residues. Trimming left V 4 bases short and J 3 bases short, with 10 bases between. In DNA form, the CDR3 reads TGTGCCAGCAGCCGTCACCAGGGCTACGAGCAGTACTTC. Translation: CASSRHQGYEQYF.

V and J are TRBV6-5 and TRBJ1-2; D uncertain. V shed 0 bases and J shed 1 base, with 9 bases lying between them. CDR3 length: 15 amino acids. Germline values: CDR1 MNHEY, CDR2 SVGAGI. DNA of the CDR3: TGTGCCAGCAGTTACTCGTACGGGGATAACTATGGCTACACCTTC. This codes for CASSYSYGDNYGYTF.

This rearrangement joins TRBV6-1 to TRBJ2-7; 7 nucleotides match TRBD1. Germline V gene data show CDR1 as MNHNS and CDR2 as SASEGT. The CDR3 consists of 16 residues. With 1 base clipped from V and 0 bases from J, the junction kept 6 bases outside the gene matches. In DNA, the CDR3 is TGTGCCAGCAGTGAAGGAAGGGGGCGTCCCTCCTACGAGCAGTACTTC. It specifies CASSEGRGRPSYEQYF.

V is TRBV9 and J is TRBJ2-3; 9 positions match TRBD2. The germline V gene has CDR1 SGDLS and CDR2 YYNGEE. The V segment lost 0 bases and the J segment 4 bases; nucleotides outside the gene matches: 6. This CDR3 contains 16 residues. The chain's CDR3 is CASSVGGAGGADTQYF. The CDR3 DNA reads as TGTGCCAGCAGCGTAGGGGGAGCGGGAGGAGCAGATACGCAGTATTTT. The variable domain in full, with the rest retrieved from reference TRBV9 and TRBJ2-3, is DSGVTQTPKHLITATGQRVTLRCSPRSGDLSVYWYQQSLDQGLQFLIQYYNGEERAKGNILERFSAQQFPDLHSELNLSSLELGDSALYFCASSVGGAGGADTQYFGPGTRLTVL.